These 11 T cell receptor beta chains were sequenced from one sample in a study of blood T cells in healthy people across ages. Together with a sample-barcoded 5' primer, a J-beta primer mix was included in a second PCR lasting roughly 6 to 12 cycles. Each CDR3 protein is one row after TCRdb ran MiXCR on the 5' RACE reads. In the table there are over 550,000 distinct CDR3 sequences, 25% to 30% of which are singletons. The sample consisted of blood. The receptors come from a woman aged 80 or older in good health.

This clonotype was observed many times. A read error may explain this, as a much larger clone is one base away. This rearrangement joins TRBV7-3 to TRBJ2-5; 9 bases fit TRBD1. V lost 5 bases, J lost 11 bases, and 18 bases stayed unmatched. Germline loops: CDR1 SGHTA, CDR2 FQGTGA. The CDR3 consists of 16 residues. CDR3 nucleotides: TGTGCCAGCAGCCTAATACAGGGGGCCTCTTACAATGAGCAGTACTTC. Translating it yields CASSLIQGASYNEQYF.

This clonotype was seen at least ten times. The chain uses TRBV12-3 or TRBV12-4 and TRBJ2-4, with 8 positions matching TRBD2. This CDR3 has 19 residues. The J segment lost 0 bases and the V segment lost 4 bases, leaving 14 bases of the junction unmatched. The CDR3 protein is CASSSRMAGGILAKNIQYF. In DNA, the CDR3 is TGTGCCAGCAGTTCCCGTATGGCGGGGGGCATACTAGCCAAAAACATTCAGTACTTC.

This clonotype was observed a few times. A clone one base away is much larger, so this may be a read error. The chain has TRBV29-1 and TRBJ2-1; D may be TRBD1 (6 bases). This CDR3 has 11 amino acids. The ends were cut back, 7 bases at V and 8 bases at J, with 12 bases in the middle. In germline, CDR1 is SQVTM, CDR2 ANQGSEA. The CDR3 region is CSADRYDEQFF. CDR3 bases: TGCAGCGCGGACAGATACGATGAGCAGTTCTTC.

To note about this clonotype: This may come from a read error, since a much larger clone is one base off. CDR3 coding DNA: TGCAGCGTGAGGACCGGGACAGGGTCCTCTGAAACTTTCTTT. As protein: CSVRTGTGSSETFF. The genes are TRBV29-1 and TRBJ1-1; 9 bases line up with TRBD1. The CDR3 extends over 14 amino acids. CDR1 is SQVTM, CDR2 ANQGSEA, per germline.

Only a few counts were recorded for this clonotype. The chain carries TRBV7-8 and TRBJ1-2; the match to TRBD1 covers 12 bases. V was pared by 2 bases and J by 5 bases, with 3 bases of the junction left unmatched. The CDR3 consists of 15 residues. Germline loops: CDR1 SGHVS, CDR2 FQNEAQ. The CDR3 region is CASSLLGQGAYGYTF. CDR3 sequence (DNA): TGTGCCAGCAGCTTATTGGGACAGGGGGCTTATGGCTACACCTTC.

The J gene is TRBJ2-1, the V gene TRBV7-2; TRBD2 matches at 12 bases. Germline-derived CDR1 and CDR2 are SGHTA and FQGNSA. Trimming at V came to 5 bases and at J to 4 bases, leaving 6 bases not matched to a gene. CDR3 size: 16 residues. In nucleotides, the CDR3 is TGTGCCAGCAGCCCTACCGGGACTAGCGGGTACAATGAGCAGTTCTTC. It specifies CASSPTGTSGYNEQFF. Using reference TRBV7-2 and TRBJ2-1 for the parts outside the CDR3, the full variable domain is GAGVSQSPSNKVTEKGKDVELRCDPISGHTALYWYRQSLGQGLEFLIYFQGNSAPDKSGLPSDRFSAERTGGSVSTLTIQRTQQEDSAVYLCASSPTGTSGYNEQFFGPGTRLTVL.

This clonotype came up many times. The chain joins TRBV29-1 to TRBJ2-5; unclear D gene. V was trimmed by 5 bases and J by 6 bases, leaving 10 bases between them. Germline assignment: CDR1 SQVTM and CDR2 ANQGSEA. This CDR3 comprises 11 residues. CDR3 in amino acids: CSVCVGKTQYF. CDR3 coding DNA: TGCAGCGTTTGTGTTGGGAAGACCCAGTACTTC. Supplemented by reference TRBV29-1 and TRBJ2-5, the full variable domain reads SAVISQKPSRDICQRGTSLTIQCQVDSQVTMMFWYRQQPGQSLTLIATANQGSEATYESGFVIDKFPISRPNLTFSTLTVSNMSPEDSSIYLCSVCVGKTQYFGPGTRLLVL.

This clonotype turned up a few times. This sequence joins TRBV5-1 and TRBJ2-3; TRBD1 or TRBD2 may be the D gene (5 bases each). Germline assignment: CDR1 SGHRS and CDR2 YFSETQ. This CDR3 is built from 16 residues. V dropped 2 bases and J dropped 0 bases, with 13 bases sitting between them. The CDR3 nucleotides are TGCGCCAGCAGCTTCACTGGTGGGGGAAGCACAGATACGCAGTATTTT. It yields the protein CASSFTGGGSTDTQYF.

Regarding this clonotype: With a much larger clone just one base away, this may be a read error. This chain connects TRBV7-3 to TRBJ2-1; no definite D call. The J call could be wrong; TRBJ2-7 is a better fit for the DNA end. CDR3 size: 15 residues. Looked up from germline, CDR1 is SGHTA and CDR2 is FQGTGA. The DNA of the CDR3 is TGTGCCAGCAGCTTCCCTCCAAGCTCCTACAATGAGCAGTACTTC. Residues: CASSFPPSSYNEQYF.

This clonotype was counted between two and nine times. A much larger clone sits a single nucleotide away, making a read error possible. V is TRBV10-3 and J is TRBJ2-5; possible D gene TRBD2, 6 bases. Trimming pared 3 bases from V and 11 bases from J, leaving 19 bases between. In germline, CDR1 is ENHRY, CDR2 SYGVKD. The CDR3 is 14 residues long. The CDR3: CAISEGTFYNEQYF. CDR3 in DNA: TGTGCCATCAGTGAAGGGACTTTTTACAATGAGCAGTACTTC.

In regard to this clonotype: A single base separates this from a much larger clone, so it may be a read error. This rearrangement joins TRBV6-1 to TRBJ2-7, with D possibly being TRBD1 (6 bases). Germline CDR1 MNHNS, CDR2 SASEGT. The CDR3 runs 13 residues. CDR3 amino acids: CANSVLRGYEQYF. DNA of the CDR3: TGTGCCAACAGTGTTCTCAGGGGTTACGAGCAGTACTTC.